Here is one T cell receptor beta chain with its context. Its specificity is not known. The CDR3 contains 15 residues. Germline V lookup: CDR1 LGHDT, CDR2 YNNKEL (reference sequence). The sample is drawn from a study of monozygotic twins with inflammatory bowel disease. Samples each yielded cDNA through eight separate reactions. TCRdb reprocessed the 5' RACE reads, keeping one entry per CDR3 protein, no DNA. This table holds approximately 400,000 distinct CDR3 sequences. Whole-study results and caveats: The inverse Simpson measure of TCRbeta diversity was lower in IBD patients than in healthy co-twins. No single strong signal or clonotype associated with IBD was supported.

The sequence came from a human donor with ulcerative colitis or Crohn's disease, or a healthy co-twin of an affected twin (not recorded which). The sequencing sample was made of blood. The chain combines TRBV3-1 with TRBJ2-7; lacking DNA, the TRBD1 call made by TCRdb goes unchecked. The CDR3 loop is CASSQTGAPGNEQYF.